The present TCR beta chain was sequenced within a study of blood T cell repertoires in COVID-19. Study-level background: Both acute and convalescent COVID-19 samples were obtained from the United States, Italy and Spain. The analysed material was cDNA or gDNA that came from T cells, B-cell-depleted T cells, or PBMCs.

The CDR3 totals 18 residues. J lost 4 bases, V lost 4 bases, and 15 bases had no gene match. CDR1 SGHRS and CDR2 YFSETQ come from the germline V gene. In the authors' methods: Estimation of nucleated cell counts relied on the amplification of reference gene primers. Repertoires were generated with immunoSEQ multiplex PCR, while TCRdb's copy carries only in-frame clones and drops some. V and J calls and clone size are those listed in that table; D and trimming were worked out from the DNA. The sample shows 150,000 or so clones, about 89% of them seen only once. A few counts support this clone. The genes are TRBV5-1 and TRBJ2-2; 8 bases match TRBD2. This clonotype was obtained from a man at least 80 years old with acute or convalescent COVID-19. Sequenced: peripheral blood. DNA of the CDR3: TGCGCCAGCAGCCTAACCGGCCCGGGGGGGCTAGGCACCGGGGAGCTGTTTTTT. It is translated as CASSLTGPGGLGTGELFF. Together with reference TRBV5-1 and TRBJ2-2, the CDR3 gives the full variable domain: KAGVTQTPRYLIKTRGQQVTLSCSPISGHRSVSWYQQTPGQGLQFLFEYFSETQRNKGNFPGRFSGRQFSNSRSEMNVSTLELGDSALYLCASSLTGPGGLGTGELFFGEGSRLTVL.